This T cell receptor beta chain derives from a study of cytomegalovirus exposure and HLA in healthy donors. With 60 Vbeta and 13 Jbeta primers, the PCR was carried out. TCRdb's table, derived via immunoSEQ multiplex PCR, lists solely in-frame clones and lacks some. Here the sample spans over 100,000 clones, about four fifths being singletons. A remark on this clone: Its target is unknown.

Study-level points and caveats: By a later analysis, the bulk of CMV-associated TCR beta chains appeared HLA-restricted. Per a prior analysis, the majority of TCR beta V segments were productive roughly 90% or roughly 30% of the time.

V lost 6 bases to trimming and J lost 5 bases, with 13 bases between them. Germline V gene sequence: CDR1 MGHRA, CDR2 YSYEKL. There are 13 residues in the CDR3. The chain links TRBV4-1 to TRBJ1-1; D uncertain. Sequences were obtained from PBMCs. This sequence was found in a man younger than 40 in good health and CMV-seropositive. CDR3 sequence reads: CASRHPSGTEAFF. Written as DNA, the CDR3 is TGCGCCAGCAGACACCCCTCGGGGACTGAAGCTTTCTTT.